This TCR beta chain was observed in a study of T cell changes during pregnancy in multiple sclerosis. Clones were read by immunoSEQ multiplex PCR, and TCRdb kept only the in-frame ones, dropping some. The sample has more than 65,000 clones, just over 90% seen once. The CDR3 is 14 amino acids. The germline V gene encodes CDR1 SGHDN and CDR2 FVKESK. The ends lost 4 bases at V and 3 bases at J; junction bases unmatched: 5. This sample comprised CD4+ T cells from peripheral blood mononuclear cells, obtained before pregnancy. The chain couples TRBV14 to TRBJ2-7; 8 bases map to TRBD2. This receptor was identified in a female donor with multiple sclerosis, enrolled in a pregnancy study. The CDR3 protein is CASSPAGAYYEQYF. The CDR3, as DNA: TGTGCCAGCAGCCCAGCGGGGGCCTACTACGAGCAGTACTTC.